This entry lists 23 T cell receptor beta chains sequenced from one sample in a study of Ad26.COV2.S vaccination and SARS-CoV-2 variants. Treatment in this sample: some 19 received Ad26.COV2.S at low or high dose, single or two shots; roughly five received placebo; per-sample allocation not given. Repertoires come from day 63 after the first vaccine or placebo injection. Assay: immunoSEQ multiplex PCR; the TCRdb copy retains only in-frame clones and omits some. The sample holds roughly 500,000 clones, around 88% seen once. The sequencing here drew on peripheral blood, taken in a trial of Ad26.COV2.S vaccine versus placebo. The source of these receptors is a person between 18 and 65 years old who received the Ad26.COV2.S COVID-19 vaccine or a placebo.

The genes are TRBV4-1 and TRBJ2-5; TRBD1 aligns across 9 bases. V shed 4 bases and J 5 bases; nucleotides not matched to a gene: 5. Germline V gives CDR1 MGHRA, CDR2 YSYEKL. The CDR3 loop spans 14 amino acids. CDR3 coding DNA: TGCGCCAGCAGCCCGGACAGGGGAGATGAGACCCAGTACTTC. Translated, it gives CASSPDRGDETQYF.

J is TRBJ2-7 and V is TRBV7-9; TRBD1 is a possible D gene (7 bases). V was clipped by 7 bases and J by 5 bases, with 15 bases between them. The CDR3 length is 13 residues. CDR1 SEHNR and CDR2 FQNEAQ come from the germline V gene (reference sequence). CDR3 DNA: TGTGCCAGCAAGGAGGGGGCGAGGGACGAGCAGTACTTC. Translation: CASKEGARDEQYF. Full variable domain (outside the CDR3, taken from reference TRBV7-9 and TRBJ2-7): DTGVSQNPRHKITKRGQNVTFRCDPISEHNRLYWYRQTLGQGPEFLTYFQNEAQLEKSRLLSDRFSAERPKGSFSTLEIQRTEQGDSAMYLCASKEGARDEQYFGPGTRLTVT.

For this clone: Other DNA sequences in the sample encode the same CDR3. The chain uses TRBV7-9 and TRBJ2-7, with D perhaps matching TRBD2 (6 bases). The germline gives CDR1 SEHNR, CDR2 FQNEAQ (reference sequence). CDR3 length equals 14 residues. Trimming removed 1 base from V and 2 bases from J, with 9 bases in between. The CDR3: CASSLVGGTYEQYF. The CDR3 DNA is TGTGCCAGCAGCTTAGTAGGAGGGACCTACGAGCAGTACTTC.

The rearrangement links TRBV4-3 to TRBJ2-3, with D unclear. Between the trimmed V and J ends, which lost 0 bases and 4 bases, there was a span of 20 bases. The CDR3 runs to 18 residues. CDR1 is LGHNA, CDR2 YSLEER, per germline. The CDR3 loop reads CASSQDRNVGHLADTQYF. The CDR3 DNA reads TGCGCCAGCAGCCAAGATCGAAACGTAGGTCACCTTGCAGATACGCAGTATTTT.

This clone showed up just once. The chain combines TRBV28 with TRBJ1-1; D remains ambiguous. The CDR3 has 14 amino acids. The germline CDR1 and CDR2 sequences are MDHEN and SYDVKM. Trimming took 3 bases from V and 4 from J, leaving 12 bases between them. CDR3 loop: CASSLRAEGTEAFF. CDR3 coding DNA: TGTGCCAGCAGTTTGAGGGCGGAGGGCACTGAAGCTTTCTTT. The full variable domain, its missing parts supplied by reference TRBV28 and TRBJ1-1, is DVKVTQSSRYLVKRTGEKVFLECVQDMDHENMFWYRQDPGLGLRLIYFSYDVKMKEKGDIPEGYSVSREKKERFSLILESASTNQTSMYLCASSLRAEGTEAFFGQGTRLTVV.

The CDR3 region is CASSQTPGRGSYTEAFF. CDR3 in DNA: TGTGCCAGCAGCCAAACTCCCGGAAGGGGGAGCTACACTGAAGCTTTCTTT. The rearrangement links TRBV4-2 to TRBJ1-1; weak D call: TRBD1 (6 bases). Between the trimmed V and J ends, which lost 2 bases and 3 bases, there was a span of 19 bases. Germline CDR1 and CDR2: LGHNA and YNFKEQ. The CDR3 totals 17 residues.

This chain's CDR3 is CASSLLGGEQFF. CDR3 nucleotide sequence: TGCGCCAGCAGCTTGTTGGGGGGTGAGCAGTTCTTC. The gene calls are TRBV5-1 and TRBJ2-1; perhaps TRBD2 as D (6 bases). Looked up from germline, CDR1 is SGHRS and CDR2 is YFSETQ. This CDR3 comprises 12 residues. V lost 1 base and J lost 9, with 8 bases in between.

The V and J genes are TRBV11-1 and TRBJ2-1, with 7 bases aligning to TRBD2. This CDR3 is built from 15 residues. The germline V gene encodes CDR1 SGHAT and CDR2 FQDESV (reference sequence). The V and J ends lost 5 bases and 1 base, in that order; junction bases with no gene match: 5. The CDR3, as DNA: TGTGCCAGCAGCCCTGGGGGGGGATCCTACAATGAGCAGTTCTTC. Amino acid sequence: CASSPGGGSYNEQFF.

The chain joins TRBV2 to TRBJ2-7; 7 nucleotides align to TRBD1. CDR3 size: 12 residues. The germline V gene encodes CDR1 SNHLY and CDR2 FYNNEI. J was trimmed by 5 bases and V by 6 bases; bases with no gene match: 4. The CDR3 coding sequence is TGTGCCAGCAGGTCAGGGGGTAACGAGCAGTACTTC. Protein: CASRSGGNEQYF.

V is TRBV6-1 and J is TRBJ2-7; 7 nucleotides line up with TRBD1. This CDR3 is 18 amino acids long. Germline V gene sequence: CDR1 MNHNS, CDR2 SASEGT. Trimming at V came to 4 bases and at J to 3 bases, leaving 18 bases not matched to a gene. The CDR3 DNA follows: TGTGCCAGCAGTGGGACACAGGGGAAGGTTTTGAGGTACTACGAGCAGTACTTC. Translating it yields CASSGTQGKVLRYYEQYF.

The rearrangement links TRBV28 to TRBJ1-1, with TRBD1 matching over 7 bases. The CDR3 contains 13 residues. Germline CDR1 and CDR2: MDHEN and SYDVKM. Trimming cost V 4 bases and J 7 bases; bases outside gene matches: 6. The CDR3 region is CASSSRGLYEAFF. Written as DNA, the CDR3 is TGTGCCAGCAGTTCTAGGGGGCTGTATGAAGCTTTCTTT. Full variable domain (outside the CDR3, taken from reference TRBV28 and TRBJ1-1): DVKVTQSSRYLVKRTGEKVFLECVQDMDHENMFWYRQDPGLGLRLIYFSYDVKMKEKGDIPEGYSVSREKKERFSLILESASTNQTSMYLCASSSRGLYEAFFGQGTRLTVV.

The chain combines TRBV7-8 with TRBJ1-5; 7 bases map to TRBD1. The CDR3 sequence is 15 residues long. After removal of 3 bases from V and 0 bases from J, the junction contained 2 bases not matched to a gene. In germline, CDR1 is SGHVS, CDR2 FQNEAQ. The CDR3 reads CASSFGTASNQPQHF. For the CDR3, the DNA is TGTGCCAGCAGCTTTGGGACAGCTAGCAATCAGCCCCAGCATTTT.

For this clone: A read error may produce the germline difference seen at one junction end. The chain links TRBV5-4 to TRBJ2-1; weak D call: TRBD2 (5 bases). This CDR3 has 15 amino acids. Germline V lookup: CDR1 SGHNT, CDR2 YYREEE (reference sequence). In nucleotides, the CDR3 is TGTGCCAACAGCCCCCCGGGAAACGCCTACAATGAGCAGTTCTTC. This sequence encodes CANSPPGNAYNEQFF.

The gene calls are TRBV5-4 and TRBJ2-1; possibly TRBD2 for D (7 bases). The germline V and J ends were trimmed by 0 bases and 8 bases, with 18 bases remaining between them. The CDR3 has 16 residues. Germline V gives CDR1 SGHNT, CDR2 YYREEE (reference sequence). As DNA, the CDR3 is TGTGCCAGCAGCTTGGCCAAGGGGGAGGGCCGTTATGAGCAGTTCTTC. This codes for CASSLAKGEGRYEQFF.

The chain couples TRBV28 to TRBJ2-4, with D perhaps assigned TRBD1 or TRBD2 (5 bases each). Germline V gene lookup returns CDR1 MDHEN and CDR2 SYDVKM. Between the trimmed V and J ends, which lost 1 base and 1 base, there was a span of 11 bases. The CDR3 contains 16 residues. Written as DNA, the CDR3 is TGTGCCAGCAGTTTATTCGCTGGGGACGCCAAAAACATTCAGTACTTC. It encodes CASSLFAGDAKNIQYF.

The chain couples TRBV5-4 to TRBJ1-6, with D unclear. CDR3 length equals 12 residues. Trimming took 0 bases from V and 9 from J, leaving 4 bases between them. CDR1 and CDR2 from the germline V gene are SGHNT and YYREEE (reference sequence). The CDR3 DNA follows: TGTGCCAGCAGCTTGGGTGGTTCACCCCTCCACTTT. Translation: CASSLGGSPLHF.

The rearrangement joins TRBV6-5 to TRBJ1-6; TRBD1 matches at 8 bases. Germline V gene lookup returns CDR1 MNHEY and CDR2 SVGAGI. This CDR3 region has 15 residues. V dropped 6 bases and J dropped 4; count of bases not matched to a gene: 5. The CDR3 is CASSQGQVYNSPLHF. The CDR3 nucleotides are TGTGCCAGCAGCCAGGGACAGGTTTATAATTCACCCCTCCACTTT.

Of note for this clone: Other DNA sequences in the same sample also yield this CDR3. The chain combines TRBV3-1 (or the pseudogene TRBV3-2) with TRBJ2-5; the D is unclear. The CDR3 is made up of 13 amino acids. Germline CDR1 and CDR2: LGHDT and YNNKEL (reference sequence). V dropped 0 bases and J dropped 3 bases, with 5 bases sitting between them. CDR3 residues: CASSQELKETQYF. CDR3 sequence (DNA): TGTGCCAGCAGCCAAGAACTAAAAGAGACCCAGTACTTC.

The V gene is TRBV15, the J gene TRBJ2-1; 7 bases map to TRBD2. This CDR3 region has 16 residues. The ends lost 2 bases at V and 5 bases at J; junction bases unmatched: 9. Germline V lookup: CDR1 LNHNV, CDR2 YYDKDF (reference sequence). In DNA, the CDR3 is TGTGCCACCAGCAGAAGCTACGGGACTACCGACAATGAGCAGTTCTTC. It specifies CATSRSYGTTDNEQFF.

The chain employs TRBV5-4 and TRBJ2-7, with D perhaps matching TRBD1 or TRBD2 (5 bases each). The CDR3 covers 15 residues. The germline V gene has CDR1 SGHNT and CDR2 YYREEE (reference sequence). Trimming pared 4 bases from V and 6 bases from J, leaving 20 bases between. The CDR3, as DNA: TGTGCCAGCAGCCTGGATCAAATCGGGGACCCCGAGCAGTACTTC. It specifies CASSLDQIGDPEQYF. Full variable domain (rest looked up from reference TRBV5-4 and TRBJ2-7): ETGVTQSPTHLIKTRGQQVTLRCSSQSGHNTVSWYQQALGQGPQFIFQYYREEENGRGNFPPRFSGLQFPNYSSELNVNALELDDSALYLCASSLDQIGDPEQYFGPGTRLTVT.

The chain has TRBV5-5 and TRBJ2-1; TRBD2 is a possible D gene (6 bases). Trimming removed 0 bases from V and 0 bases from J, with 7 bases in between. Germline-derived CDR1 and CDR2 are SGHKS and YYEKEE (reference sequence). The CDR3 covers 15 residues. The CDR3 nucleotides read TGTGCCAGCAGCTTGGTGGAGGGCTCCTACAATGAGCAGTTCTTC. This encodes CASSLVEGSYNEQFF.

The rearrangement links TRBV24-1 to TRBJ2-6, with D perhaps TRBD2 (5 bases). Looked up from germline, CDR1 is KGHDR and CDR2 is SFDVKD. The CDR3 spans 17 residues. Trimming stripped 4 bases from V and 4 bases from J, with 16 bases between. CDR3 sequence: CATSDQNSRGGANVLTF. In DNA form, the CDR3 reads TGTGCCACCAGTGACCAGAACAGCCGCGGGGGGGCCAACGTCCTGACTTTC.

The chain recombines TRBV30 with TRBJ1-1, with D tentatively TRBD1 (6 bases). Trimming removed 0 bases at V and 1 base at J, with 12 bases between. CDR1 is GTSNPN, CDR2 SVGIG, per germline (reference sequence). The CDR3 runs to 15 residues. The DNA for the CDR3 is TGTGCCTGGAGTGTTGGGGGGCTGGGGAACACTGAAGCTTTCTTT. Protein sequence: CAWSVGGLGNTEAFF. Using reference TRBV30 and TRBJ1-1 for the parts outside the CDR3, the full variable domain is SQTIHQWPATLVQPVGSPLSLECTVEGTSNPNLYWYRQAAGRGLQLLFYSVGIGQISSEVPQNLSASRPQDRQFILSSKKLLLSDSGFYLCAWSVGGLGNTEAFFGQGTRLTVV.